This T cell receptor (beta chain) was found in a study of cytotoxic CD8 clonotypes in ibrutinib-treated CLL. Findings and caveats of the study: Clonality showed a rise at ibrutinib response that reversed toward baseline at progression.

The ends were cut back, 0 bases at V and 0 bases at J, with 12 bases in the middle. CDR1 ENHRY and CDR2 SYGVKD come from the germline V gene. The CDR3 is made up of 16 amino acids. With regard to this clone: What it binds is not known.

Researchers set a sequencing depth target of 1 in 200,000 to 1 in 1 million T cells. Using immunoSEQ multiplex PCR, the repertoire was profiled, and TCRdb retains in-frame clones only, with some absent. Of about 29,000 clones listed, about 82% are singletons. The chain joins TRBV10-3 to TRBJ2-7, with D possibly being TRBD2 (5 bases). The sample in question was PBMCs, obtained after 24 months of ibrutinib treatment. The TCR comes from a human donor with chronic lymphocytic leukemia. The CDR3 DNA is TGTGCCATCAGTGAGTCCGGGGTGGGCGGCTCCTACGAGCAGTACTTC. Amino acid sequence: CAISESGVGGSYEQYF.